Here is one TCR beta chain with its context. The antigen remains undetermined. V was pared by 5 bases and J by 6 bases, with 9 bases of the junction left unmatched. The length of the CDR3 is 14 residues. Per germline, CDR1 SGHRS and CDR2 YFSETQ. This specimen belongs to a study of cytomegalovirus exposure and HLA in healthy donors. Notes on the study in general: Among CMV-associated TCR beta chains, most appeared HLA-restricted in a later analysis. An Asian-associated ancestry cluster reportedly showed fewer N-insertions than the approximately 700-donor mean in a later analysis.

The PCR was carried out with 60 Vbeta primers and 13 Jbeta primers. Using immunoSEQ multiplex PCR, the repertoire was profiled, and TCRdb retains in-frame clones only, with some absent. Altogether tens of thousands of clones are present, more than 60% being singletons, with the ten largest covering roughly 6%. The sequence was collected from a male donor in good health and CMV-seropositive. The specimen sequenced was PBMCs. The chain carries TRBV5-1 and TRBJ2-7; 9 bases align to TRBD1. The chain's CDR3 is CASRSGTGWAEQYF. The CDR3 DNA follows: TGCGCCAGCAGATCCGGGACAGGGTGGGCCGAGCAGTACTTC.